The T cell receptor (beta chain) under discussion was sequenced for a study of blood T cell repertoires in COVID-19. Study summary: There were acute and convalescent COVID-19 samples, and they came from the United States, Italy and Spain.

Germline trimming cut 4 bases from V and 0 bases from J; bases unmatched to any gene: 7. The CDR3 totals 16 residues. The germline CDR1 and CDR2 sequences are SGHNT and YYREEE (reference sequence). The repertoire was sequenced with immunoSEQ multiplex PCR; TCRdb's copy has only in-frame clones and lacks some. The data hold 200,000 to 250,000 clones, with 75% to 90% observed a single time. Cohorts were assigned according to the clinical history that participants reported. Within the 2 weeks before study entry, each person in the exposed group met a COVID-19 case. Sequencing was done on a sample of PBMCs or T cells enriched from blood (not recorded which). The receptor comes from a woman aged 30 to 39 who had been exposed to COVID-19. The chain combines TRBV5-4 with TRBJ2-3, with TRBD1 matching 8 bases. CDR3 region: CASSMTGASSTDTQYF. The DNA for the CDR3 is TGTGCCAGCAGCATGACAGGGGCGTCTAGCACAGATACGCAGTATTTT.